Listed below are T cell receptor beta chains from one sample, sequenced in a study of cytomegalovirus exposure and HLA in healthy donors. Profiling relied on immunoSEQ multiplex PCR, and the TCRdb table lists in-frame clones only, not all of them. The table lists approximately 100,000 clones, approximately 94% of them singletons. The sequenced sample was PBMCs. The receptors here all came from a woman in her twenties or thirties in good health and CMV-seropositive. CDR3s include the opening cysteine and the closing phenylalanine or tryptophan. Clone size is shown for a subset of rows, as once, few, many or a class of expanded clone.

V	size	CDR3
TRBV6-6	-	CASSYSGGNTEAFF
TRBV19	once	CASSIGQGRRETQYF
TRBV7-2	-	CASRLAGGPETQYF
TRBV9	-	CASSGGLAESTDTQYF
TRBV4-3	once	CASSQASGRGRADTQYF
TRBV6-1	-	CASSEEGAAGNQPQHF
TRBV6-1	few	CASSTPGTGLGYTF
TRBV6-6	once	CASSYSKGGRGGEAFF
TRBV9	-	CASSVVGTSGYNEQFF
TRBV4-2	-	CASSQYRLTQISETNEQFF
TRBV28	-	CASSFPGGGQPQHF
TRBV6-5	-	CASRLTGTGNYGYTF
TRBV9	-	CASSVAGGPSGEQFF
TRBV7-8	-	CASSLGSGGTGTRGEQYF
TRBV28	-	CASSPGTFSSYNEQFF
TRBV13	-	CASSLGQSNSYEQYF
TRBV30	-	CAWRTGQRKYGYTF
TRBV7-2	-	CASSRLPLSGEKLFF
TRBV27	-	CASSLSFGQGEYEQYF
TRBV5-8	-	CASSLALGTSGSHYNEQFF
TRBV7-6	-	CASSPSGSGLAGELFF
TRBV18	-	CASSPLMDRGGNTIYF
TRBV7-8	-	CASSLRWDTLEKLFF
TRBV30	-	CAWSLVGPADTQYF
TRBV28	-	CASSHPQGSGDEQYF
TRBV10-3	-	CAISEVPNQPQHF
TRBV28	-	CAIQKMDRGRKLWDEQYF
TRBV28	-	CASSWTGNGYTF
TRBV7-8	-	CASSWGLAGPNEQFF
TRBV4-1	-	CASSQEKDRVYEQFF
TRBV11-2	-	CASSFGLAVWDEQFF
TRBV25-1	-	CASSETGLNQPQHF
TRBV11-2	-	CASSTRLARTDTQYF
TRBV11-2	-	CASSLPGQGEAFF
TRBV5-5	-	CASSQVGQWQPYGYTF
TRBV11-2	-	CASSPGLPYNEQFF
TRBV28	-	CASREQGNQPQHF
TRBV6-1	few	CASSEETGGRYGYTF
TRBV4-1	-	CASRGLANEQFF
TRBV5-4	-	CASKPETSSYEQYF